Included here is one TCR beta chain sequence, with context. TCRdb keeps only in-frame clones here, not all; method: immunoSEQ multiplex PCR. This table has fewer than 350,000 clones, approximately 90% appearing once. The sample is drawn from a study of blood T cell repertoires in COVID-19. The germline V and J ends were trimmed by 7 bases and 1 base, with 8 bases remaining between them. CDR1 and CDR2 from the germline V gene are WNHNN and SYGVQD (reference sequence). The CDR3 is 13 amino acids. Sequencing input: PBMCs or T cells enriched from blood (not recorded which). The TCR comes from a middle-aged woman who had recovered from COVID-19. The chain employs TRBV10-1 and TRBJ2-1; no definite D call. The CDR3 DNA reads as TGCGCCAGCACCGGCGGTTCCTACAATGAGCAGTTCTTC. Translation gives CASTGGSYNEQFF.